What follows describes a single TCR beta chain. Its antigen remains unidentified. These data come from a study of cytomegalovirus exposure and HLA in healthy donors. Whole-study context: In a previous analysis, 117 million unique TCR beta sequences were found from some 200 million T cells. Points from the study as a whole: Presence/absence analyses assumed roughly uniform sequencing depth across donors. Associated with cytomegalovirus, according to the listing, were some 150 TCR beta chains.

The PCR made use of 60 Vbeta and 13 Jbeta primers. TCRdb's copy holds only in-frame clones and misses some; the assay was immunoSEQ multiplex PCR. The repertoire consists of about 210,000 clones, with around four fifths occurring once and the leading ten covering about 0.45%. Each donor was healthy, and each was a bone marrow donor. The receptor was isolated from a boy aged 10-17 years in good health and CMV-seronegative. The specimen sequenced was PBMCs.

The CDR3 nucleotides read TGTGCCTGGAGTGCTTGGCAAAGCTACGAGCAGTACTTC. It yields the protein CAWSAWQSYEQYF. The chain is built from TRBV30 and TRBJ2-7; the D is unclear. Deletions cut 1 base from V and 3 bases from J, with 10 bases between. There are 13 residues in the CDR3. Germline loops: CDR1 GTSNPN, CDR2 SVGIG (reference sequence).